This entry lists 13 T cell receptor beta chains sequenced from one sample in a study of human T cells and chemical hapten exposure. Time point: pre-sensitization, week 0. Stated treatment: therapeutic diphenylcyclopropenone sensitization with weekly scalp DPC. TCRdb fed the RACE reads into MiXCR, producing one record per CDR3 protein. The sample includes 200,000 to 300,000 distinct CDR3 sequences, more than 6.5% seen only once; the top ten take under 2.5%. The sequencing here drew on whole blood, taken in connection with sensitization to the hapten diphenylcyclopropenone (DPC). The receptors here all came from a middle-aged woman with alopecia areata. Some clones in this sample may be carry-over from other donors' samples.

The chain carries TRBV5-5 and TRBJ1-1, with 9 bases matching TRBD1. The CDR3 sequence is 13 residues long. Trimming at V came to 7 bases and at J to 5 bases, leaving 6 bases not matched to a gene. Per the germline V gene, CDR1 is SGHKS and CDR2 is YYEKEE (reference sequence). This CDR3 is CASFPGQGTEAFF. The CDR3 nucleotides read TGTGCCAGCTTTCCGGGACAGGGAACTGAAGCTTTCTTT.

This clonotype was picked up a small number of times. This chain links TRBV5-6 with TRBJ2-7; 7 positions agree with TRBD2. From germline, CDR1 is SGHDT and CDR2 YYEEEE. CDR3 length: 14 amino acids. Trimming took 5 bases from V and 3 from J; bases not matched to a gene: 8. DNA of the CDR3: TGTGCCAGCAGTCCTCCTAGCGGAAACTACGAGCAGTACTTC. The encoded protein is CASSPPSGNYEQYF. Full variable domain (remainder filled in from reference TRBV5-6 and TRBJ2-7): DAGVTQSPTHLIKTRGQQVTLRCSPKSGHDTVSWYQQALGQGPQFIFQYYEEEERQRGNFPDRFSGHQFPNYSSELNVNALLLGDSALYLCASSPPSGNYEQYFGPGTRLTVT.

This clonotype was seen a handful of times. This sequence joins TRBV2 and TRBJ2-3; D possibly corresponds to TRBD2 (6 bases). V lost 7 bases, J lost 3 bases, and 14 bases lay in between. The CDR3 totals 14 residues. In germline, CDR1 is SNHLY, CDR2 FYNNEI. As DNA, the CDR3 is TGTGCCAGCACATTCTGGCGGGAAACAGATACGCAGTATTTT. Protein: CASTFWRETDTQYF.

This clonotype showed up just a few times. This chain links TRBV6-4 with TRBJ2-3; D may be TRBD1 or TRBD2 (5 bases each). Trimming shortened V by 6 bases and J by 1 base, and 14 bases separated the two germline ends. The CDR3 consists of 15 residues. Per the germline V gene, CDR1 is MRHNA and CDR2 is SNTAGT. The CDR3 reads CASSHSLGGTDTQYF. The CDR3 bases are TGTGCCAGCAGCCACAGCCTGGGGGGCACAGATACGCAGTATTTT.

V and J are TRBV7-2 and TRBJ2-1; TRBD2 might be the D (6 bases). The germline V gene encodes CDR1 SGHTA and CDR2 FQGNSA. The CDR3 spans 14 residues. Trimming cost V 5 bases and J 8 bases, with 16 bases left between them. The DNA of the CDR3 is TGTGCCAGCAGCCGTTCGCGGGATCTCGATGAGCAGTTCTTC. Translation gives CASSRSRDLDEQFF.

For this clonotype: One base away lies a much larger clone, so this may be a sequencing read error. This CDR3 fails to terminate in the conserved phenylalanine or tryptophan, so it likely reflects a read error. V and J are TRBV11-2 and TRBJ1-1; D perhaps matches TRBD1 (5 bases). CDR1 is SGHAT and CDR2 is FQNNGV in the germline V gene. With 5 bases removed from V and 6 bases from J, the gap between germline ends came to 16 bases. The CDR3 contains 14 residues. As DNA, the CDR3 is TGTGCCAGCAGCCCCCTCTATGGGGCCGCTGAAGCTTTCCTT. It encodes CASSPLYGAAEAFL.

Only a few counts were recorded for this clonotype. The chain recombines TRBV7-9 with TRBJ2-7, with D possibly called TRBD1 or TRBD2 (6 bases each). The germline V and J ends were trimmed by 5 bases and 2 bases, with 19 bases remaining between them. The germline gives CDR1 SEHNR, CDR2 FQNEAQ (reference sequence). This CDR3 contains 16 residues. This CDR3 is CASSTALGGPTYEQYF. DNA of the CDR3: TGTGCCAGCAGCACCGCGTTAGGGGGGCCAACCTACGAGCAGTACTTC.

The chain has TRBV7-8 and TRBJ1-3; D is possibly TRBD1 (5 bases). The V end was cut by 3 bases, the J end by 0 bases, with 12 bases between. The CDR3 has 16 residues. Germline V gene lookup returns CDR1 SGHVS and CDR2 FQNEAQ. In nucleotides, the CDR3 is TGTGCCAGCAGCTTGGGACGGCCGTCCTCTGGAAACACCATATATTTT. This sequence encodes CASSLGRPSSGNTIYF.

V and J are TRBV9 and TRBJ2-3; tentative D call: TRBD1 (6 bases). Germline V gene data show CDR1 as SGDLS and CDR2 as YYNGEE. This CDR3 spans 13 amino acids. The V gene lost 4 bases and the J gene lost 5 bases, with 11 bases spanning the gap. CDR3 sequence (DNA): TGTGCCAGCAGCCCTTGGACAGAAGATACGCAGTATTTT. Residues: CASSPWTEDTQYF.

This clonotype came up a few times. The rearrangement uses TRBV7-2 and TRBJ1-6; D is perhaps TRBD1 (5 bases). Germline CDR1 is SGHTA and CDR2 is FQGNSA. The CDR3 is 14 amino acids. V gave up 0 bases and J gave up 7 bases, with 7 bases separating them. For the CDR3, the DNA is TGTGCCAGCAGCTTAGCAGGGGCCAATTCACCCCTCCACTTT. This gives the protein CASSLAGANSPLHF.

The rearrangement uses TRBV9 and TRBJ2-2, with D perhaps given as TRBD1 or TRBD2 (5 bases each). CDR3 length: 15 residues. From germline, CDR1 is SGDLS and CDR2 YYNGEE. V was shortened by 3 bases and J by 5 bases, with 14 bases between the two germline ends. CDR3 residues: CASSATGTTTGELFF. In DNA form, the CDR3 reads TGTGCCAGCAGCGCAACCGGGACCACTACCGGGGAGCTGTTTTTT.

The V gene is TRBV7-9, the J gene TRBJ2-2, with D possibly TRBD1 on 6 matching bases. Germline V gene lookup returns CDR1 SEHNR and CDR2 FQNEAQ (reference sequence). The CDR3 contains 14 residues. Trimming removed 7 bases at V and 6 bases at J, with 15 bases between. In DNA form, the CDR3 reads TGTGCCAGCACCGCAACACAGGGAGCCGGGGAGCTGTTTTTT. Its protein is CASTATQGAGELFF.

The chain recombines TRBV5-1 with TRBJ1-2, with D perhaps matching TRBD1 (6 bases). V was cut by 4 bases and J by 0 bases, with 13 bases left in between. The CDR3 spans 15 residues. Germline loops: CDR1 SGHRS, CDR2 YFSETQ. CDR3 residues: CASSPQGQPNYGYTF. As DNA, the CDR3 is TGCGCCAGCAGCCCCCAAGGACAGCCTAACTATGGCTACACCTTC.